These 7 T cell receptor beta chains were all obtained from the same sample, sequenced in a study of human T cells and chemical hapten exposure. Time point: pre-sensitization, week 0. Indicated treatment: therapeutic diphenylcyclopropenone sensitization with weekly scalp DPC. TCRdb used MiXCR to reprocess the RACE reads, holding one entry per CDR3 protein. This table has 150,000 to 200,000 distinct CDR3 sequences, under 35% appearing once. The sequencing here drew on whole blood, taken in connection with sensitization to the hapten diphenylcyclopropenone (DPC). Receptor source: a woman aged 25-40 years with alopecia areata. Some clones in this sample may be carry-over from other donors' samples.

This clonotype has just a few counts. The chain couples TRBV28 to TRBJ1-5; D gene unclear. The V and J ends lost 7 bases and 1 base respectively, with 8 bases between them. This CDR3 region has 13 residues. Germline V gives CDR1 MDHEN, CDR2 SYDVKM. The CDR3 protein is CASTLLSNQPQHF. Here the CDR3 DNA reads TGTGCCAGCACCCTTTTAAGCAATCAGCCCCAGCATTTT.

This rearrangement joins TRBV29-1 to TRBJ2-7, with D maybe TRBD1 (5 bases). V lost 2 bases and J 5 bases, leaving 10 bases between the germline ends. Germline CDR1 reads SQVTM; CDR2 reads ANQGSEA. This CDR3 spans 12 amino acids. The CDR3 protein is CSVEQGGDEQYF. The CDR3 DNA sequence: TGCAGCGTTGAACAGGGCGGCGACGAGCAGTACTTC.

This clonotype was detected a few times. The rearrangement joins TRBV7-9 to TRBJ1-5, with unresolved D. The germline V gene encodes CDR1 SEHNR and CDR2 FQNEAQ (reference sequence). The CDR3 loop spans 14 amino acids. With 1 base removed from V and 1 base from J, the gap between germline ends came to 5 bases. Written as DNA, the CDR3 is TGTGCCAGCAGCTTAGGGAACAGCAATCAGCCCCAGCATTTT. Translated: CASSLGNSNQPQHF.

This clonotype was observed a few times. The chain combines TRBV4-3 with TRBJ2-1, with D hard to call. The CDR3 covers 16 residues. Trimming removed 0 bases at V and 0 bases at J, with 9 bases between. CDR1 and CDR2 from the germline V gene are LGHNA and YSLEER. The CDR3 DNA follows: TGCGCCAGCAGCCAAGATCTACGGAGCTCCTACAATGAGCAGTTCTTC. Translation: CASSQDLRSSYNEQFF.

The CDR3 nucleotides read TGCGCCAGCAGGCTAGATCGAGTGGGCAATGAGCAGTTCTTC. It translates to CASRLDRVGNEQFF. J is TRBJ2-1 and V is TRBV5-1; D unresolved. Germline-derived CDR1 and CDR2 are SGHRS and YFSETQ. V was shortened by 5 bases and J by 6 bases, with 15 bases between the two germline ends. The CDR3 runs 14 residues.

The table lists this clonotype with a few counts. This chain links TRBV20-1 with TRBJ2-1, with D perhaps being TRBD1 or TRBD2 (6 bases each). This CDR3 spans 14 amino acids. Germline-derived CDR1 and CDR2 are DFQATT and SNEGSKA (reference sequence). V dropped 3 bases and J dropped 0 bases, with 9 bases sitting between them. CDR3 DNA: TGCAGTGCTAGTAGGGGGGACTCCTACAATGAGCAGTTCTTC. Its translation is CSASRGDSYNEQFF.

This chain connects TRBV29-1 to TRBJ2-1, with D possibly matching TRBD2 (5 bases). From germline, CDR1 is SQVTM and CDR2 ANQGSEA. V lost 4 bases, J lost 4 bases, and 14 bases lay in between. The CDR3 sequence is 14 residues long. CDR3 DNA sequence: TGCAGCGTTGCCTCTATATCGGGATACAATGAGCAGTTCTTC. It translates to CSVASISGYNEQFF.